This TCR beta chain emerged from a study of shared clonotypes between healthy human individuals (dated by TCRdb to 2020 to 2022). A note on the overall study: The cohort included three men and two women between 18 and 49 years of age. For each donor, three plates each were used for CD4 naive and CD4 memory, two plates were used for CD8 naive, and one plate was used for CD8 memory. Blood TCR repertoires of a handful of healthy adults were deeply sequenced to estimate repertoire size and the extent of clonotype sharing between individuals. Libraries were prepared and TCR repertoires were sequenced by different laboratories using diverse techniques, in order to increase sequencing depth and limit assay-specific biases. Each donor's leukapheresis produced roughly between roughly 0.85 and 9.5 billion PBMCs.

Donors were healthy HIV-negative adults with no recently reported acute infections or vaccinations. Only Caucasian adults living in Nashville, Tennessee, USA were represented among the donors. CD4+ T cells were enriched by magnetic negative selection; naive cells were then positively selected on CD45RA, and the negative fraction formed the memory subset. After blood collection by leukapheresis, PBMCs were isolated using Ficoll-Histopaque density gradient centrifugation and then cryopreserved in the vapor phase of liquid nitrogen. Analytical flow cytometry was used to check the purity and quantity of every magnetically sorted T cell population. Genomic DNA was isolated from every sorted fraction and measured by UV absorbance on a Nanodrop 2000c. Study-wide conclusions, independent of this receptor: Incomplete sequencing was indicated by rarefaction of sorted-subset datasets, despite the large sequencing depth. Clonotypes shared by all four sorted-subset donors showed higher generation probabilities than non-shared clonotypes. The genetic and exposure-history diversity represented was limited by the small number of donors. Approximately 5% of naive CD4, 3.5% of naive CD8, roughly 2.4% of memory CD4, and around 0.4% of memory CD8 clonotypes were shared across a few donors. Larger estimated clonotype richness was generally found for naive subsets than for memory subsets. Only blood was sampled, and tissue TCR repertoires likely differ from those in blood. Based on pairwise subsampling, the degree of clonotype sharing among donors was expected to be affected by sequencing depth.

TCR CDR3 regions were amplified from genomic DNA by multiplex PCR using the deep immunoSEQ assay. Genomic DNA extracted from each cell subset was distributed evenly over all wells of several immunoSEQ 96-well plates, and each plate served as one replicate. For sorted subsets, each replicate PCR was loaded with roughly 190 ng genomic DNA, equivalent to about 33,000 T cell genomes. Purified libraries were measured with a Qubit 3.0 fluorometer, size-checked on a Bioanalyzer 2100, and measured again with the KAPA Library Quantification kit. A separate single-read 150-cycle Illumina NextSeq 550 flow cell was used to sequence each immunoSEQ 96-well plate. Per the authors' processing: Because only junctional sequences without quality scores were contained in the immunoSEQ output, filtering matching that applied to full-length reads could not be performed. Sequences were annotated with PyIR, a Python wrapper for IgBLAST v1.9, and V/J genes and CDR3 were assigned using IMGT germline references. Reads were filtered out if the reads had weak V/J assignments (E-value above 1e-6), no CDR3, stop codons, out-of-frame junctions, or ambiguous translated residues. V3J clonotypes were defined as sequences sharing an identical inferred V gene, J gene, and CDR3 amino acid sequence. The percentage overlap between two repertoires was calculated by dividing the number of shared unique clonotypes by the size of the smaller repertoire. Richness of each repertoire was evaluated using RTK rarefaction, the Chao1 estimator, and Recon v2.1 estimates of unobserved clonotypes. Generation probabilities for all TCRbeta clonotypes obtained by the gDNA method from four donors were computed using OLGA. TCRdb's version of the immuneACCESS table is confined to in-frame rearrangements and falls short of the full clone set. An unresolved V gene accounts for under half of the shortfall where checked; the remainder is of unknown origin. The DNA was the basis for D and trimming; V, J and clone size are from that table. This sample comprises about 300,000 clones, roughly 70% of them detected only once. Under 13% of the sample belongs to the ten largest clones.

As for this clone: What this receptor recognizes is not known. Base qualities were left out, and no much larger clone turns up one base away.

V sheds 4 bases and J sheds 7 bases, leaving 13 bases between their ends. The CDR3 sequence holds 13 residues, the cysteine and phenylalanine included. CDR3 DNA is the only sequence kept; it has 39 bases, read in frame from the first base. From the germline V gene, CDR1 is SNHLY and CDR2 is FYNNEI. The chain was built from TRBV2 and TRBJ1-1; no confident D gene assignment can be made. Material: memory CD4+ T cells sorted from blood. The sample's cell subset or site label is to be understood as: CD45RA-negative fraction. The TCR sequence derives from a man aged 25 to 40 in good health. The encoded CDR3 is CASSGLLGSEAFF. The nucleotide sequence reads as follows: TGTGCCAGCAGTGGACTACTTGGGAGTGAAGCTTTCTTT.